This T cell receptor beta chain was documented in a study of blood T cells in healthy people across ages. The study's findings and limits: Because sorting was not performed, PBMCs prevented conclusive naive versus antigen-experienced comparison.

As regards this clonotype: No antigen is known for it.

It was with a sample-barcoded 5' primer and a J-beta primer mix that a second PCR of roughly 6 to 12 cycles was run. Each TCR beta cDNA got a 12-nucleotide random molecular identifier. Each single sample gave us at least 3 million CDR3-containing paired-end reads. TCRdb reanalysed the 5' RACE reads using MiXCR and keeps one entry per CDR3 protein. The table has around 650,000 distinct CDR3 sequences, roughly 41% seen once. Trimming removed 2 bases at V and 12 bases at J, with 14 bases between. Germline V gives CDR1 KGHSH, CDR2 LQKENI. The CDR3 has 14 residues. Staff drew roughly 10 milliliters of peripheral blood from each donor.

This sequence joins TRBV18 and TRBJ1-6, with unresolved D. The sequence was obtained from a man of 80 years or more in good health. The source material was blood. This chain's CDR3 is CASSPTDTDKPLHF. The CDR3 nucleotides are TGTGCCAGCTCACCAACTGATACCGATAAACCCCTCCACTTT. Full variable domain (rest looked up from reference TRBV18 and TRBJ1-6): NAGVMQNPRHLVRRRGQEARLRCSPMKGHSHVYWYRQLPEEGLKFMVYLQKENIIDESGMPKERFSAEFPKEGPSILRIQQVVRGDSAAYFCASSPTDTDKPLHFGNGTRLTVT.